Below, one T cell receptor beta chain is given with its context. Its antigen remains unidentified. Trimming shortened V by 2 bases and J by 3 bases, and 5 bases separated the two germline ends. CDR1 is MNHEY, CDR2 SVGAGI, per germline. The CDR3 is made up of 13 amino acids. The record originates from a study of graft-versus-host responses after intestinal transplantation. Study-wide background: Anti-thymocyte globulin induction, then tacrolimus and steroids for about 3 years, went to all recipients.

The protocol was immunoSEQ multiplex PCR, while the TCRdb copy is restricted to in-frame clones and leaves out a portion. The sample lists about 120,000 clones, approximately 95% occurring once. Study results and caveats: GvH clones surfaced in recipient marrow, some emerging earlier in ileum or blood. Graft-donor T cell macrochimerism in patients accompanied high graft-versus-host to host-versus-graft clonal ratios in allografts.

This sequence originates from a human donor who received an intestinal transplant. The specimen was unstimulated CD4+ T cells sorted from spleen or lymph node cells, collected before intestinal transplant. The V call is TRBV6-5, the J call TRBJ1-5; D gene uncertain. As DNA, the CDR3 is TGTGCCAGCAGTTACAGGGCCAATCAGCCCCAGCATTTT. Residues: CASSYRANQPQHF.